The entry below gives a single T cell receptor (beta chain) sequence along with its context. Its specificity is not known. The sample originates from a study of T-cell memory formation after mild COVID-19. Looking at the study overall: TCR clusters showed largely donor specificity.

Barcoded TCR alpha and TCR beta cDNA libraries with UMIs came from 5'RACE using constant-segment primers. TCRdb ran MiXCR on the 5' RACE reads and lists one entry per CDR3 protein. Among 400,000 or so distinct CDR3 sequences, 15% to 20% were seen once, and the ten largest hold around 8.4%. Trimming removed 5 bases from V and 1 base from J, with 12 bases in between. Germline V gene sequence: CDR1 MNHEY, CDR2 SMNVEV (reference sequence). The CDR3 totals 15 residues. General study findings and limits: Pre-infection memory harbored some responding clones, suggesting cross-reactive memory joined. Most CD4+ clones that shrank were in CM and EM, while CD8+ ones turned up in EMRA.

The TCR was taken from an adult woman who had mild COVID-19 (a few samples of this study predate the infection). Cell type and time point are not known. The genes are TRBV27 and TRBJ2-1; possibly TRBD1 or TRBD2 for D (6 bases each). The sequenced material came from PBMCs or a T cell subset sorted from them (not recorded which). CDR3 nucleotides: TGTGCCAGCAGTCGTGGGGGGCAGTCCTACAATGAGCAGTTCTTC. This sequence encodes CASSRGGQSYNEQFF.